The 9 T cell receptor beta chains listed next were all sequenced from one sample in a study of cytomegalovirus exposure and HLA in healthy donors. Primers for the PCR totalled 60 Vbeta and 13 Jbeta. Clones were read by immunoSEQ multiplex PCR, and TCRdb kept only the in-frame ones, dropping some. The table lists some 130,000 clones, around 72% of them singletons. The specimen was PBMCs. The receptors come from a man aged 50 or older in good health and CMV-seropositive.

The genes are TRBV6-1 and TRBJ2-1; 8 bases agree with TRBD2. Germline V gene sequence: CDR1 MNHNS, CDR2 SASEGT. With 8 bases clipped from V and 6 bases from J, the junction kept 9 bases outside the gene matches. This CDR3 is 14 amino acids long. CDR3 nucleotide sequence: TGTGCCAGCCAACTAGCGGCCGAGGTCAATGAGCAGTTCTTC. Amino acid sequence: CASQLAAEVNEQFF.

The chain employs TRBV28 and TRBJ1-5; D gene ambiguous. Germline loops: CDR1 MDHEN, CDR2 SYDVKM. V lost 6 bases to trimming and J lost 0 bases, with 12 bases between them. CDR3 length equals 15 residues. CDR3 nucleotide sequence: TGTGCCAGCAGGAACCAACCAGGTAGCAATCAGCCCCAGCATTTT. As protein: CASRNQPGSNQPQHF.

The rearrangement uses TRBV14 and TRBJ1-6; 9 nucleotides agree with TRBD1. After removal of 0 bases from V and 9 bases from J, the junction contained 3 bases not matched to a gene. The CDR3 is 15 amino acids. Germline CDR1 SGHDN, CDR2 FVKESK. Written as DNA, the CDR3 is TGTGCCAGCAGCCAAGAGGGACAGGGCGGTTCACCCCTCCACTTT. Translation: CASSQEGQGGSPLHF.

The rearrangement uses TRBV4-2 and TRBJ1-2; unclear D gene. Germline loops: CDR1 LGHNA, CDR2 YNFKEQ. V shed 0 bases and J shed 0 bases, with 8 bases lying between them. The CDR3 is 15 amino acids. The CDR3 coding sequence is TGTGCCAGCAGCCAAGATGGAACAGCTAACTATGGCTACACCTTC. Translated, it gives CASSQDGTANYGYTF.

In its sample, this clone was seen a few times. V usage is TRBV5-1 and J usage is TRBJ1-1; D gene ambiguous. The length of the CDR3 is 14 residues. V gave up 1 base and J gave up 5 bases, with 12 bases separating them. Germline assignment: CDR1 SGHRS and CDR2 YFSETQ. This CDR3 reads CASSLYAVGTEAFF. The DNA for the CDR3 is TGCGCCAGCAGCTTGTATGCGGTTGGGACTGAAGCTTTCTTT.

This clone is a singleton in its sample. The chain uses TRBV5-1 and TRBJ2-7; 10 bases fit TRBD1. V shed 4 bases, J shed 7 bases, and the junction held 5 bases outside the gene matches. Germline-derived CDR1 and CDR2 are SGHRS and YFSETQ. There are 13 residues in the CDR3. CDR3 DNA sequence: TGCGCCAGCAGCATGGACAGGGGGGAGGAGCAGTACTTC. It translates to CASSMDRGEEQYF.

The rearrangement links TRBV2 to TRBJ1-1; unclear D gene. V was cut by 5 bases and J by 9 bases, with 7 bases left in between. The CDR3 is 10 amino acids. CDR1 and CDR2 from the germline V gene are SNHLY and FYNNEI. CDR3 in amino acids: CASSNTKAFF. DNA for the CDR3: TGTGCCAGCAGTAATACAAAAGCTTTCTTT.

The rearrangement joins TRBV28 to TRBJ1-4; a possible D gene is TRBD1 (6 bases). CDR3 length equals 14 residues. The germline V gene has CDR1 MDHEN and CDR2 SYDVKM. V dropped 5 bases and J dropped 10 bases, with 17 bases sitting between them. CDR3 protein: CASSTTRQVSKLFF. CDR3 coding DNA: TGTGCCAGCAGTACCACACGACAGGTTTCAAAACTGTTTTTT.

The CDR3 bases are TGTGCCAGCAGCTTAAGGCGTAGCGGGGCGGGTCTAGAGACCCAGTACTTC. Amino acid sequence: CASSLRRSGAGLETQYF. This chain links TRBV11-2 with TRBJ2-5, with 8 bases that match TRBD2. J was trimmed by 4 bases and V by 2 bases; bases with no gene match: 12. Germline V lookup: CDR1 SGHAT, CDR2 FQNNGV. The CDR3 is 17 residues long.